Each of the 28 T cell receptor beta chains below was sequenced from the same sample in a study of OX40 agonist ivuxolimab in advanced cancers. Libraries were prepared by immunoSEQ multiplex PCR; TCRdb keeps only in-frame clonotypes and omits some of them. The table shows fewer than 95,000 clones, with 92% occurring only once. The material was CD4+ or CD8+ T cells sorted from blood, obtained in a trial of the OX40 agonist ivuxolimab. These receptors all come from an adult with an advanced solid tumor such as melanoma, head and neck, liver or kidney cancer.

The J gene is TRBJ2-1, the V gene TRBV25-1; 11 bases are a match to TRBD2. Germline V gene sequence: CDR1 MGHDK, CDR2 SYGVNS. The CDR3 has 16 amino acids. V lost 3 bases to trimming and J lost 4 bases; unmatched junction nucleotides: 5. In DNA form, the CDR3 reads TGTGCCAGCAGTGAGATAGCGGGAGGGATATACAATGAGCAGTTCTTC. It encodes CASSEIAGGIYNEQFF. The full variable domain, completed using reference TRBV25-1 and TRBJ2-1, is EADIYQTPRYLVIGTGKKITLECSQTMGHDKMYWYQQDPGMELHLIHYSYGVNSTEKGDLSSESTVSRIRTEHFPLTLESARPSHTSQYLCASSEIAGGIYNEQFFGPGTRLTVL.

The J gene is TRBJ1-4, the V gene TRBV19; 7 bases align to TRBD1. This CDR3 spans 17 amino acids. Germline CDR1 is LNHDA and CDR2 is SQIVND (reference sequence). Losses at the gene ends were 5 bases for V and 6 bases for J; bases not matched to a gene: 15. This CDR3 is CASSPSTGRAPYEKLFF. CDR3 coding DNA: TGTGCCAGTAGTCCCTCGACAGGGCGGGCCCCCTATGAAAAACTGTTTTTT.

CDR3 sequence reads: CASSPRGLTDTQYF. The CDR3 DNA is TGCGCCAGCAGCCCACGGGGACTCACAGATACGCAGTATTTT. J is TRBJ2-3 and V is TRBV5-1; the D gene is possibly TRBD2 (6 bases). This CDR3 is 14 amino acids long. Looked up from germline, CDR1 is SGHRS and CDR2 is YFSETQ. The V end was cut by 4 bases, the J end by 2 bases, with 11 bases between.

The chain links TRBV11-2 to TRBJ2-1, with TRBD1 matching over 8 bases. This CDR3 comprises 14 residues. Germline lookup yields CDR1 SGHAT and CDR2 FQNNGV. Trimming took 3 bases from V and 7 from J; bases not matched to a gene: 5. Here the CDR3 DNA reads TGTGCCAGCAGCTTCGGCGACAGGGGTAATGAGCAGTTCTTC. It codes for CASSFGDRGNEQFF.

This chain connects TRBV9 to TRBJ2-3; D assignment may be TRBD1 or TRBD2 (5 bases each). The length of the CDR3 is 15 residues. Per germline, CDR1 SGDLS and CDR2 YYNGEE. Trimming took off 0 bases at V and 4 bases at J, with 12 bases between the two ends. The CDR3 nucleotides are TGTGCCAGCAGCGTAGGTCGGGGACCCTCAGATACGCAGTATTTT. This gives the protein CASSVGRGPSDTQYF. The entire variable domain, with the rest obtained from reference TRBV9 and TRBJ2-3, is as follows: DSGVTQTPKHLITATGQRVTLRCSPRSGDLSVYWYQQSLDQGLQFLIQYYNGEERAKGNILERFSAQQFPDLHSELNLSSLELGDSALYFCASSVGRGPSDTQYFGPGTRLTVL.

The chain links TRBV4-1 to TRBJ1-1; possible D gene TRBD1, 5 bases. CDR1 is MGHRA, CDR2 YSYEKL, per germline. Trimming took off 1 base at V and 3 bases at J, with 18 bases between the two ends. The CDR3 covers 17 residues. The CDR3 spells CASSQGGSGALDTEAFF. The CDR3 nucleotides read TGCGCCAGCAGCCAAGGGGGGAGCGGGGCATTGGACACTGAAGCTTTCTTT.

J is TRBJ1-1 and V is TRBV7-8, with TRBD1 matching over 8 bases. CDR1 SGHVS and CDR2 FQNEAQ come from the germline V gene. The CDR3 is 18 residues long. The ends lost 1 base at V and 0 bases at J; junction bases unmatched: 10. CDR3 protein: CASSLERTGRILNTEAFF. The CDR3 nucleotides are TGTGCCAGCAGCTTAGAAAGGACAGGGAGAATATTGAACACTGAAGCTTTCTTT. The whole variable domain, remainder taken from reference TRBV7-8 and TRBJ1-1, is GAGVSQSPRYKVAKRGQDVALRCDPISGHVSLFWYQQALGQGPEFLTYFQNEAQLDKSGLPSDRFFAERPEGSVSTLKIQRTQQEDSAVYLCASSLERTGRILNTEAFFGQGTRLTVV.

The chain couples TRBV14 to TRBJ1-2; no definite D call. CDR1 is SGHDN and CDR2 is FVKESK in the germline V gene. The CDR3 extends over 13 amino acids. V dropped 0 bases and J dropped 4 bases, with 6 bases sitting between them. CDR3 nucleotide sequence: TGTGCCAGCAGCCAAGATCGCGGCTATGGCTACACCTTC. Its translation: CASSQDRGYGYTF.

The J gene is TRBJ2-1, the V gene TRBV27, with TRBD2 identical over 10 bases. This CDR3 is 16 amino acids long. CDR1 is MNHEY, CDR2 SMNVEV, per germline (reference sequence). The V gene end was trimmed by 3 bases and the J gene end by 0 bases; junction bases not matched to a gene: 2. This chain's CDR3 is CASSLSSGSSYNEQFF. CDR3 nucleotide sequence: TGTGCCAGCAGTTTGTCTAGCGGGAGCTCCTACAATGAGCAGTTCTTC.

V and J are TRBV5-1 and TRBJ2-1; TRBD1 aligns across 7 bases. This CDR3 spans 13 amino acids. V dropped 4 bases and J dropped 7; count of bases not matched to a gene: 5. Looked up from germline, CDR1 is SGHRS and CDR2 is YFSETQ. DNA for the CDR3: TGCGCCAGCAGCCCGGGACAGAGAAATGAGCAGTTCTTC. Translation gives CASSPGQRNEQFF.

The CDR3 coding sequence is TGCGCCAGCAGCTTGGTAGTGGCAGACTACACTGAAGCTTTCTTT. Amino acid sequence: CASSLVVADYTEAFF. The rearrangement joins TRBV5-1 to TRBJ1-1; no definite D call. CDR1 and CDR2 (germline): SGHRS, YFSETQ. Trimming shortened V by 0 bases and J by 3 bases, and 12 bases separated the two germline ends. CDR3 length: 15 amino acids.

The genes are TRBV19 and TRBJ2-7; 7 nucleotides line up with TRBD2. The junction had 15 bases not matched to a gene; V was cut back by 10 bases and J by 3 bases. CDR1 LNHDA and CDR2 SQIVND come from the germline V gene (reference sequence). This CDR3 spans 15 amino acids. The CDR3 DNA sequence: TGTGCCACCAATCCCGGACTAGGAGTTAGCTACGAGCAGTACTTC. Encoded protein: CATNPGLGVSYEQYF.

Remarks on this clone: Relative to the germline gene, one junction end is altered; a read error may explain this. The gene calls are TRBV27 and TRBJ1-1, with D possibly matching TRBD1 (5 bases). Germline V lookup: CDR1 MNHEY, CDR2 SMNVEV (reference sequence). CDR3 length: 14 residues. The CDR3 DNA is TGTGCCGGCAGTCGGGGACCTCTAGGGACTGAAGCTTTCTTT. Translated, it gives CAGSRGPLGTEAFF.

This chain connects TRBV13 to TRBJ2-3; 10 nucleotides align to TRBD2. With 7 bases clipped from V and 0 bases from J, the junction kept 4 bases outside the gene matches. This CDR3 has 15 residues. Per the germline V gene, CDR1 is PRHDT and CDR2 is FYEKMQ (reference sequence). The chain's CDR3 is CASTERGGSTDTQYF. In DNA form, the CDR3 reads TGTGCCAGCACGGAGCGGGGGGGTAGCACAGATACGCAGTATTTT. Full variable domain (rest looked up from reference TRBV13 and TRBJ2-3): AAGVIQSPRHLIKEKRETATLKCYPIPRHDTVYWYQQGPGQDPQFLISFYEKMQSDKGSIPDRFSAQQFSDYHSELNMSSLELGDSALYFCASTERGGSTDTQYFGPGTRLTVL.

This clone has only one observation. J is TRBJ2-3 and V is TRBV9; maybe TRBD2 (7 bases). The CDR3 extends over 13 amino acids. CDR1 and CDR2 (germline): SGDLS, YYNGEE. V lost 7 bases and J 2 bases, leaving 11 bases between the germline ends. In nucleotides, the CDR3 is TGTGCCAGCGGGGGGGGCGCCACAGATACGCAGTATTTT. It codes for CASGGGATDTQYF.

V gene TRBV19 combines with J gene TRBJ2-7; 9 bases map to TRBD1. The J segment lost 2 bases and the V segment lost 4 bases, leaving 12 bases of the junction unmatched. Germline CDR1 reads LNHDA; CDR2 reads SQIVND (reference sequence). The CDR3 is 17 amino acids. This CDR3 is CASSNRIMRTGAYEQYF. CDR3 sequence (DNA): TGTGCCAGTAGTAATCGCATAATGCGGACAGGGGCCTACGAGCAGTACTTC.

The chain uses TRBV9 and TRBJ1-2; D not certain. The CDR3 length is 17 residues. The ends were cut back, 3 bases at V and 0 bases at J, with 18 bases in the middle. Germline V lookup: CDR1 SGDLS, CDR2 YYNGEE. The CDR3 DNA is TGTGCCAGCAGCGCCACCGGAGCGGAGGTTACTAACTATGGCTACACCTTC. It yields the protein CASSATGAEVTNYGYTF.

The count of this clone is one. This chain links TRBV5-4 with TRBJ2-2; the D is unclear. The V end was cut by 4 bases, the J end by 1 base, with 8 bases between. Germline-derived CDR1 and CDR2 are SGHNT and YYREEE (reference sequence). The CDR3 is made up of 14 amino acids. CDR3 coding DNA: TGTGCCAGCAGCCCGACATTGAACACCGGGGAGCTGTTTTTT. Translated: CASSPTLNTGELFF.

This chain uses TRBV20-1 with TRBJ2-1; D ambiguous. CDR3 size: 11 residues. V lost 6 bases and J lost 3, with 6 bases in between. Germline CDR1 DFQATT, CDR2 SNEGSKA (reference sequence). Written as DNA, the CDR3 is TGCAGTGCAGCTCGCTACAATGAGCAGTTCTTC. Residues: CSAARYNEQFF.

This chain connects TRBV5-5 to TRBJ2-3, with D perhaps being TRBD1 or TRBD2 (5 bases each). The CDR3 is 16 amino acids. Trimming left V 2 bases short and J 3 bases short, with 16 bases between. CDR1 SGHKS and CDR2 YYEKEE come from the germline V gene (reference sequence). The CDR3 region has the DNA TGTGCCAGCAGCTTTCGAACGGGACCCAAAACAGATACGCAGTATTTT. Amino acids: CASSFRTGPKTDTQYF.

This chain's CDR3 is CASSLTVAGGHEQYF. CDR3 bases: TGTGCCAGCAGCTTAACGGTGGCAGGGGGACACGAGCAGTACTTC. The V and J genes are TRBV7-3 and TRBJ2-7; 7 nucleotides line up with TRBD1. This CDR3 has 15 amino acids. Per germline, CDR1 SGHTA and CDR2 FQGTGA. V trimming: 0 bases; J trimming: 5 bases; junction bases outside the gene matches: 7.

The chain recombines TRBV10-1 with TRBJ2-2, with D maybe TRBD2 (6 bases). The ends were cut back, 2 bases at V and 2 bases at J, with 9 bases in the middle. Germline V gives CDR1 WNHNN, CDR2 SYGVQD (reference sequence). This CDR3 has 15 residues. The CDR3 region is CASSERAGNTGELFF. The CDR3, as DNA: TGCGCCAGCAGTGAGCGAGCGGGCAACACCGGGGAGCTGTTTTTT.

This CDR3 is CASSLLSTSGTHEQYF. The CDR3 nucleotides read TGTGCCAGCAGCCTCCTCTCGACTAGCGGGACCCACGAGCAGTACTTC. This rearrangement joins TRBV27 to TRBJ2-7, with 11 bases that match TRBD2. V was clipped by 6 bases and J by 5 bases; unmatched bases: 12. Germline V gene data show CDR1 as MNHEY and CDR2 as SMNVEV (reference sequence). The CDR3 has 16 residues.

The chain recombines TRBV5-1 with TRBJ2-1, with TRBD2 identical over 9 bases. J lost 6 bases, V lost 5 bases, and 6 bases had no gene match. The CDR3 is 14 amino acids. CDR1 is SGHRS and CDR2 is YFSETQ in the germline V gene. The CDR3 loop reads CASRKREEFNEQFF. The CDR3 DNA sequence: TGCGCCAGCAGGAAGCGGGAGGAATTCAATGAGCAGTTCTTC.

The CDR3 sequence: CASSPLSPGQRYGYTF. The CDR3 region has the DNA TGTGCCAGTAGTCCCCTGAGCCCGGGACAGAGATATGGCTACACCTTC. The chain recombines TRBV19 with TRBJ1-2; 7 bases agree with TRBD1. CDR1 and CDR2 from the germline V gene are LNHDA and SQIVND (reference sequence). V was clipped by 5 bases and J by 5 bases; unmatched bases: 14. The CDR3 contains 16 residues.

J is TRBJ2-5 and V is TRBV6-5; 7 bases line up with TRBD1. The V gene's germline CDR1 is MNHEY and CDR2 SVGAGI. The CDR3 contains 15 residues. J gave up 2 bases and V 5 bases, and 8 bases lay outside the gene matches. The DNA for the CDR3 is TGTGCCAGCAGTAACTACAGGGGAACACAAGAGACCCAGTACTTC. Encoded protein: CASSNYRGTQETQYF.

The gene calls are TRBV6-5 and TRBJ1-1, with D possibly matching TRBD1 (6 bases). Per the germline V gene, CDR1 is MNHEY and CDR2 is SVGAGI. Trimming took off 2 bases at V and 1 base at J, with 8 bases between the two ends. The CDR3 has 14 amino acids. The CDR3 sequence: CASSYGQWNTEAFF. The CDR3 region has the DNA TGTGCCAGCAGTTACGGACAGTGGAACACTGAAGCTTTCTTT.

This clone appeared a single time. The chain has TRBV14 and TRBJ1-2, with D possibly being TRBD1 (5 bases). The CDR3 length is 13 residues. Germline V lookup: CDR1 SGHDN, CDR2 FVKESK. V lost 4 bases to trimming and J lost 3 bases, with 9 bases between them. Written as DNA, the CDR3 is TGTGCCAGCAGCCGGTGGGGGGACTATGGCTACACCTTC. This gives the protein CASSRWGDYGYTF.